The T cell receptor beta chain described here comes from a study of cytomegalovirus exposure and HLA in healthy donors. Study-wide findings and caveats: Cytomegalovirus-associated status was assigned to roughly 160 TCR beta chains. When a later analysis compared HLA-associated TCR beta chains with equally common others, the HLA-associated chains turned out to be more clonally expanded and to have lower generation probabilities. Generally TCR sequences proved uncommon, though certain public TCRs appeared in numerous donors.

The PCR ran on 60 Vbeta and 13 Jbeta primers. Profiling relied on immunoSEQ multiplex PCR, and the TCRdb table lists in-frame clones only, not all of them. The sample consists of under 200,000 clones, about 80% of them appearing once. Germline V lookup: CDR1 MDHEN, CDR2 SYDVKM. The length of the CDR3 is 15 residues. The V and J ends lost 5 bases and 8 bases, in that order; junction bases with no gene match: 14. Each donor's status was that of a healthy bone marrow donor. A note on this clone: The antigen is not known.

The source material was PBMCs. The J gene is TRBJ1-2, the V gene TRBV28, with 7 bases lining up with TRBD1. The clonotype originates from a woman aged 40-49 years in good health and CMV-seronegative. The CDR3 sequence is CASSPPDRPLSGYTF. DNA for the CDR3: TGTGCCAGCAGTCCCCCGGACAGGCCCCTGTCGGGCTACACCTTC.